The next 11 T cell receptor beta chains were all read from a single sample in a study of blood T cell repertoires in COVID-19. Clones were read by immunoSEQ multiplex PCR, and TCRdb kept only the in-frame ones, dropping some. The repertoire holds about 260,000 clones, with approximately 90% as singletons. The specimen was peripheral blood. These receptors were collected from a man between 18 and 29 years old with active or convalescent COVID-19.

The V and J genes are TRBV4-3 and TRBJ1-1; no firm D call. Germline CDR1 is LGHNA and CDR2 is YSLEER. This CDR3 comprises 13 residues. V lost 4 bases and J lost 11, with 17 bases in between. CDR3 nucleotides: TGCGCCAGCAGCCCTCCAGGTGGGCGCAGCGCTTTCTTT. This sequence encodes CASSPPGGRSAFF.

The gene calls are TRBV7-9 and TRBJ2-7, with D possibly matching TRBD1 (6 bases). The CDR3 extends over 14 amino acids. The V end lost 6 bases, the J end lost 3 bases, and 15 bases lay between the germline ends. Germline V gene data show CDR1 as SEHNR and CDR2 as FQNEAQ (reference sequence). DNA for the CDR3: TGTGCCAGCAGATCAACTGGACAGAACTACGAGCAGTACTTC. Residues: CASRSTGQNYEQYF.

This clone was observed a single time. The V and J genes are TRBV4-1 and TRBJ2-5; 10 nucleotides agree with TRBD2. The CDR3 runs to 16 residues. V shed 0 bases and J 4 bases; nucleotides not matched to a gene: 5. Germline assignment: CDR1 MGHRA and CDR2 YSYEKL. The CDR3 loop reads CASSQEWLAGVETQYF. The CDR3 nucleotides read TGCGCCAGCAGCCAAGAGTGGCTAGCGGGGGTAGAGACCCAGTACTTC.

V is TRBV6-5 and J is TRBJ2-1; D not certain. With 6 bases removed from V and 8 bases from J, the gap between germline ends came to 14 bases. This CDR3 has 13 residues. Germline lookup yields CDR1 MNHEY and CDR2 SVGAGI. CDR3 sequence (DNA): TGTGCCAGCAGGGAGTACGCTGGAGATGAGCAGTTCTTC. Protein: CASREYAGDEQFF.

The V call is TRBV12-5, the J call TRBJ1-3, with 7 bases fitting TRBD1. Losses at the gene ends were 7 bases for V and 4 bases for J; bases not matched to a gene: 7. This CDR3 spans 14 amino acids. CDR1 LGHNT and CDR2 FRNRAP come from the germline V gene. CDR3 DNA sequence: TGTGCTAGTGTTCGGACAGGTCCGGGAAACACCATATATTTT. It translates to CASVRTGPGNTIYF.

V usage is TRBV25-1 and J usage is TRBJ1-2; a weak D match, TRBD1 (6 bases). CDR3 length: 15 residues. The ends were cut back, 2 bases at V and 6 bases at J, with 16 bases in the middle. Germline V CDR1 and CDR2: MGHDK, SYGVNS. CDR3 nucleotide sequence: TGTGCCAGCAGTGAACTAAACAGGGCGGAAGATGGCTACACCTTC. Translated, it gives CASSELNRAEDGYTF.

The chain links TRBV6-5 to TRBJ1-5; D unclear. CDR3 length: 13 amino acids. The germline CDR1 and CDR2 sequences are MNHEY and SVGAGI. The V gene lost 0 bases and the J gene lost 8 bases, with 8 bases spanning the gap. The CDR3 DNA reads TGTGCCAGCAGTTACTCGAACAGAGAGCCCCAGCATTTT. It encodes CASSYSNREPQHF.

This clone was counted a single time. The rearrangement uses TRBV6-6 and TRBJ2-3, with TRBD2 identical over 8 bases. Germline V gene sequence: CDR1 MNHNY, CDR2 SVGAGI (reference sequence). This CDR3 is 16 amino acids long. Trimming cost V 1 base and J 0 bases; bases outside gene matches: 3. CDR3 sequence reads: CASSYWASGSTDTQYF. CDR3 coding DNA: TGTGCCAGCAGTTACTGGGCTAGCGGGAGCACAGATACGCAGTATTTT.

CDR3 DNA sequence: TGTGCCAGTAGTATAGATCGGACTCACGAGCAGTTCTTC. The encoded protein is CASSIDRTHEQFF. The rearrangement joins TRBV19 to TRBJ2-1; the D gene is possibly TRBD2 (5 bases). The CDR3 has 13 amino acids. The ends were cut back, 0 bases at V and 10 bases at J, with 10 bases in the middle. The germline gives CDR1 LNHDA, CDR2 SQIVND (reference sequence).

The rearrangement joins TRBV27 to TRBJ1-6; tentative D call: TRBD1 (6 bases). Germline CDR1 is MNHEY and CDR2 is SMNVEV (reference sequence). V was pared by 3 bases and J by 5 bases, with 8 bases between. The CDR3 is 14 amino acids. CDR3 amino acids: CASSFAGDNSPLHF. The CDR3 DNA follows: TGTGCCAGCAGTTTCGCAGGGGATAATTCACCCCTCCACTTT.

The chain employs TRBV30 and TRBJ2-7; 8 bases map to TRBD1. V trimming: 5 bases; J trimming: 2 bases; junction bases outside the gene matches: 5. The CDR3 spans 13 residues. The germline CDR1 and CDR2 sequences are GTSNPN and SVGIG (reference sequence). The CDR3 reads CAWLTGVTYEQYF. Here the CDR3 DNA reads TGTGCCTGGTTGACAGGGGTCACCTACGAGCAGTACTTC.